The T cell receptor (beta chain) under discussion was sequenced for a study of blood T cells in healthy people across ages. Through a sample-barcoded 5' primer and a J-beta primer mix, a second PCR was run for roughly 6 to 12 cycles. TCRdb re-analysed the 5' RACE reads in MiXCR, keeping a single row per CDR3 protein. The sample includes 500,000 to 650,000 distinct CDR3 sequences, roughly a quarter seen only once; the top ten take approximately 3.3%. The CDR3 spans 14 residues. Trimming pared 1 base from V and 4 bases from J, leaving 10 bases between. Germline assignment: CDR1 LGHDT and CDR2 YNNKEL (reference sequence). This clonotype came up a few times. These data were also reused for a study on T cells of mothers and their children. That study adds: Reverse transcription into cDNA received all extracted RNA, at roughly 1.6 ug per 15 ul.

V gene TRBV3-1 combines with J gene TRBJ1-2; D possibly corresponds to TRBD1 (5 bases). This TCR came from a boy between 2 and 15 years old in good health. Sequencing used blood. In DNA form, the CDR3 reads TGTGCCAGCAGCCAAGGGGGCAGTCCCTATGGCTACACCTTC. This gives the protein CASSQGGSPYGYTF.